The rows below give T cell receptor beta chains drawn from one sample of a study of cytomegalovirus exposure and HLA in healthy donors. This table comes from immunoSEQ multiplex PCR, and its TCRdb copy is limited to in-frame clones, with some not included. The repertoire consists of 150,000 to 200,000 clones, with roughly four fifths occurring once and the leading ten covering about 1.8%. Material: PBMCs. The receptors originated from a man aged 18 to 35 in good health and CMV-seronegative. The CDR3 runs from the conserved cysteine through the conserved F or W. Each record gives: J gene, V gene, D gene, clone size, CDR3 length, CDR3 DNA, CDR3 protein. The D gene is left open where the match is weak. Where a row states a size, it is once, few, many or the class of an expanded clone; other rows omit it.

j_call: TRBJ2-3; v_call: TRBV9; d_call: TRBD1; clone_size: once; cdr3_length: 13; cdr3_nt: TGTGCCAGCAGCCAGGGACAGACAGATACGCAGTATTTT; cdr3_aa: CASSQGQTDTQYF
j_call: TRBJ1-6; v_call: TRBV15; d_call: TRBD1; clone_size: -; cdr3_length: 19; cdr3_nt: TGTGCCACCAGCAGGAATGCTCAGGGGGCGGGGTCGTCGTACTCACCCCTCCACTTT; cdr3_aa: CATSRNAQGAGSSYSPLHF
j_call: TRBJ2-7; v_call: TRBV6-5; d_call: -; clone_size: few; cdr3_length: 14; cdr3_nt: TGTGCCAGCAGTTACTCGACTAGCTCCTACGAGCAGTACTTC; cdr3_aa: CASSYSTSSYEQYF
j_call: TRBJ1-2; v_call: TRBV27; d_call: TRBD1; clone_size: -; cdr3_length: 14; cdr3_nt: TGTGCCAGCACCTCCAGGCGACAGGGGGATGGCTACACCTTC; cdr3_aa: CASTSRRQGDGYTF
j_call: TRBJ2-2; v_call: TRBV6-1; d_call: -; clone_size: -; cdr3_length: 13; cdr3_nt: TGTGCCAGCCTGGGGCAGGGCGCCGGGGAGCTGTTTTTT; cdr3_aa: CASLGQGAGELFF
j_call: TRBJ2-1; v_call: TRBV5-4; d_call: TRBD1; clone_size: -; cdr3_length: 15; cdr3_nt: TGTGCCAGCAGCTTCATGGACAGGGGTTACAATGAGCAGTTCTTC; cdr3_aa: CASSFMDRGYNEQFF
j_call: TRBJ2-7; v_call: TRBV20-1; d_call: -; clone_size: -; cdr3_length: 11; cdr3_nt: TGCAGTGCTAGAGATGTAAGAGGGCAGTACTTC; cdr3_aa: CSARDVRGQYF
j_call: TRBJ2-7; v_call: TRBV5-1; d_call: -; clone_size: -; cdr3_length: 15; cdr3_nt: TGCGCCAGCAGCGTCTTAGGGGTAACATCCTACGAGCAGTACTTC; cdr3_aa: CASSVLGVTSYEQYF
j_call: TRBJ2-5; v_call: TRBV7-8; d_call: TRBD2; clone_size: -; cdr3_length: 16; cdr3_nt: TGTGCCAGCAGCCGGGGACTAGCGGGAGTTAGTGAGACCCAGTACTTC; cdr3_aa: CASSRGLAGVSETQYF
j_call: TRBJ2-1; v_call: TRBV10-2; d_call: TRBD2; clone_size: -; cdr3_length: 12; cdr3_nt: TGCGCCAGCGGGACTAGCGACAATGAGCAGTTCTTC; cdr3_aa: CASGTSDNEQFF
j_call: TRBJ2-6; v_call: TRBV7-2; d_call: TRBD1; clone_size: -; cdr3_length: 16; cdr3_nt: TGTGCCAGCAGCTTTAACAGGGGTACTGGGGCCAACGTCCTGACTTTC; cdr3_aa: CASSFNRGTGANVLTF
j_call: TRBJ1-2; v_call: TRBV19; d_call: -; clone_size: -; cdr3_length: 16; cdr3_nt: TGTGCCAGTAGTATAGCGGGGAATTATCCGGTTTATGGCTACACCTTC; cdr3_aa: CASSIAGNYPVYGYTF
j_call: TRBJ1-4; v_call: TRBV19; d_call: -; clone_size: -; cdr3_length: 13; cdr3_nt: TGTGCCAGTAGTGCAGGGCAGGACGAAAAACTGTTTTTT; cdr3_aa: CASSAGQDEKLFF
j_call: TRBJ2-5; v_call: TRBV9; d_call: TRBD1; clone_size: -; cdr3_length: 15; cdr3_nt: TGTGCCAGCAGCGGGTCCGGGACAGTAGGAGAGACCCAGTACTTC; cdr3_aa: CASSGSGTVGETQYF
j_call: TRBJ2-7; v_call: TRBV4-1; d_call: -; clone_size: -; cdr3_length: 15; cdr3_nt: TGCGCCAGCAGCCTTTTCGATCAGTTGAACTACGAGCAGTACTTC; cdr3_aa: CASSLFDQLNYEQYF
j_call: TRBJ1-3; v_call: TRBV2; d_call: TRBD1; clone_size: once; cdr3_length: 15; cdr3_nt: TGTGCCAGCACCTCGTCCGGGACAGGGCGAAACACCATATATTTT; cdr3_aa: CASTSSGTGRNTIYF
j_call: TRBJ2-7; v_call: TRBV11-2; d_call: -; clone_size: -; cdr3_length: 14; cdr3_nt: TGTGCCAGCAGCTTAGCTCAGGGATCCTACGAGCAGTACTTC; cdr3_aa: CASSLAQGSYEQYF
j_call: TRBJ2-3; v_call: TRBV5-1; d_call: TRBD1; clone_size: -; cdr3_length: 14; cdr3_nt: TGCGCCAGCAGCCTAGGACAGGGGGCAGATACGCAGTATTTT; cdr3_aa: CASSLGQGADTQYF
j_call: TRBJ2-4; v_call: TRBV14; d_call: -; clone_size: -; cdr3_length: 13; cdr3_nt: TGTGCCAGCAGCCCCCCGGCGGGGAACATTCAGTACTTC; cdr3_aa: CASSPPAGNIQYF
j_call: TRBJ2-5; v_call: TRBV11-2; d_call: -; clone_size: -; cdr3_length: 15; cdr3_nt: TGTGCCAGCAGCACTCGCGGGGTTGACCAAGAGACCCAGTACTTC; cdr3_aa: CASSTRGVDQETQYF
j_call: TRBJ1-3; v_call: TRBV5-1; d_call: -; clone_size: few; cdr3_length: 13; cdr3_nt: TGCGCCAGCAGCTTGGAGGTCGGGGACACCATATATTTT; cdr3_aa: CASSLEVGDTIYF
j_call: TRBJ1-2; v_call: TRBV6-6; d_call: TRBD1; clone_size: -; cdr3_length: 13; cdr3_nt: TGTGCCAGCAGTACGACAGGGGGCTATGGCTACACCTTC; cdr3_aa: CASSTTGGYGYTF
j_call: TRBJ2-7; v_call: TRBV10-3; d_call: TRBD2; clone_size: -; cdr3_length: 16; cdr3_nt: TGTGCCATCAGCGAGGGACTAGCGGGAGGCGCCTACGAGCAGTACTTC; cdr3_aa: CAISEGLAGGAYEQYF
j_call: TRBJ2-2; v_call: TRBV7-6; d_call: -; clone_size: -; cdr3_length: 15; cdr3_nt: TGTGCCAGCAGCTTATCTGCGGAAAACACCGGGGAGCTGTTTTTT; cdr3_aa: CASSLSAENTGELFF
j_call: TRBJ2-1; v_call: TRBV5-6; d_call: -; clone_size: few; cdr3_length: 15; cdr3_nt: TGTGCCAGCAGCTTGGCACCTAGCGGAGGGGGGGAGCAGTTCTTC; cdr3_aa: CASSLAPSGGGEQFF
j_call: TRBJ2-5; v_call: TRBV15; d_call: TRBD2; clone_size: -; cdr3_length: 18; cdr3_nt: TGTGCCACCAGCAGAGATGGAATAGCGGGACCCTTCTTGGAGACCCAGTACTTC; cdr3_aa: CATSRDGIAGPFLETQYF
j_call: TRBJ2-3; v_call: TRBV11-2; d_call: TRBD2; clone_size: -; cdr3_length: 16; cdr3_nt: TGTGCCAGCAGCTTCGGGGGGGCCCCGATCACAGATACGCAGTATTTT; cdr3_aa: CASSFGGAPITDTQYF
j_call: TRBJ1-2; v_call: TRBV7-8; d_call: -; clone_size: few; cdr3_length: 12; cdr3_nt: TGTGCCAGCAGCTTACGACGGAGCGGCTACACCTTC; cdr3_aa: CASSLRRSGYTF
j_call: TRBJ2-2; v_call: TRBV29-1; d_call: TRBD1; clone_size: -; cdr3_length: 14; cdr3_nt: TGCAGCGTAGAACCTCAGGGGGCCCCCGGGGAGCTGTTTTTT; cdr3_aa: CSVEPQGAPGELFF
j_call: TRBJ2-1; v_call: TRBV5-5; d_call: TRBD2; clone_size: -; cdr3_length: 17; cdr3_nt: TGTGCCAGCAGCTCCGGGACTAGCGGGCTCGATTACAATGAGCAGTTCTTC; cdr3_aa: CASSSGTSGLDYNEQFF
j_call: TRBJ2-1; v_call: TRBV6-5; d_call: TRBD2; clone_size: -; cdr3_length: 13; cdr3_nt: TGTGCCAGCAGTGACGGACTAGCTTGGGAGCAGTTCTTC; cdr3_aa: CASSDGLAWEQFF
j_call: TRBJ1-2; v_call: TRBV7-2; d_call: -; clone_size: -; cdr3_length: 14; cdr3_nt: TGTGCCAGCAGCTTACTACAGGGACGTGGAGGCTACACCTTC; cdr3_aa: CASSLLQGRGGYTF
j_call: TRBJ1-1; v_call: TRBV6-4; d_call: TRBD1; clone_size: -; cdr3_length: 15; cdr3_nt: TGTGCCAGCAGTGATAAAGACACAGGGGCCCCTGAAGCTTTCTTT; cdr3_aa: CASSDKDTGAPEAFF
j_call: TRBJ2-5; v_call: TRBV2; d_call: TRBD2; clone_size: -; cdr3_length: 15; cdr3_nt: TGTGCCAGCAGTCCCGGGACTAGCGGACAAGAGACCCAGTACTTC; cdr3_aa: CASSPGTSGQETQYF
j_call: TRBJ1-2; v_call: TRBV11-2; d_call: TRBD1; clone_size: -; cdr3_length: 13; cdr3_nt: TGTGCCAGCAGCTACGGACAGGACTATGGCTACACCTTC; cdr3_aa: CASSYGQDYGYTF
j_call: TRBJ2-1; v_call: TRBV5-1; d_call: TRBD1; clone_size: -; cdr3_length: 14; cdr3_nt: TGCGCCAGCAGCCCGGGACAGGGGGTCAATGAGCAGTTCTTC; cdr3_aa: CASSPGQGVNEQFF
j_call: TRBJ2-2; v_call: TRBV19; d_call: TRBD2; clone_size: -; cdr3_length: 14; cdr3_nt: TGTGCCAGTGGGACTAGCGGGGGCACCGGGGAGCTGTTTTTT; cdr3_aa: CASGTSGGTGELFF
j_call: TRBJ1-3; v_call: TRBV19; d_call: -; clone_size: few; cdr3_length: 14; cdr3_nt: TGTGCCAGTAGTATCTGGGCATCTGGAAACACCATATATTTT; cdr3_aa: CASSIWASGNTIYF
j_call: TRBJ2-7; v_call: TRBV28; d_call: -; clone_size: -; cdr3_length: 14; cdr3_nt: TGTGCCAGCAGTTTAATAGCGCGGACCTACGAGCAGTACTTC; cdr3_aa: CASSLIARTYEQYF
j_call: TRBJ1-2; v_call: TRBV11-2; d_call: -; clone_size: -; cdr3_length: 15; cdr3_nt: TGTGCCAGCAGCTTCCAGGGAAGTGTGGGTATGGGCTACACCTTC; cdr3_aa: CASSFQGSVGMGYTF
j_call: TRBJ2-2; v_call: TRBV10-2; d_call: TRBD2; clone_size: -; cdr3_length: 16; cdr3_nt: TGCGCCAGCAGCAATCCTAGCGGGGGGGCCGGTGGGGAGCTGTTTTTT; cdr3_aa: CASSNPSGGAGGELFF
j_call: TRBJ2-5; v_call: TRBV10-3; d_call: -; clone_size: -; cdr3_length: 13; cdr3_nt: TGTGCCACCCACGGAGGGCCGCAAGAGACCCAGTACTTC; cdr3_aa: CATHGGPQETQYF
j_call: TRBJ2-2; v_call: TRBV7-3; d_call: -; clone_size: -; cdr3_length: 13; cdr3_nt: TGTGCCAGCAGCCCGGAGGAGACCGGGGAGCTGTTTTTT; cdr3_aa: CASSPEETGELFF
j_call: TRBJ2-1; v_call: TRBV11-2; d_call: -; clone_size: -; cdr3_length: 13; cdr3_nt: TGTGCCAGCAGCTTAGATGAGTCAACGGGGATGTTCTTC; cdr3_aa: CASSLDESTGMFF
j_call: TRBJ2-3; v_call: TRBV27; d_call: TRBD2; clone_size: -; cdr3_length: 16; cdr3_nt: TGTGCCAGCAGTTTATTGGCTAGCGGGAGCGGAGATACGCAGTATTTT; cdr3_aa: CASSLLASGSGDTQYF
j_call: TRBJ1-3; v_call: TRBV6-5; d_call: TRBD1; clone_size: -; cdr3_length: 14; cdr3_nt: TGTGCCAGCAGTGCCGGGACAGAAGGAAACACCATATATTTT; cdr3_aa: CASSAGTEGNTIYF
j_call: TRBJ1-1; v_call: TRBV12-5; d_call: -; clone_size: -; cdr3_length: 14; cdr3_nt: TGTGCTAGTGGTTTGGTAATAGCGGGGACTGAAGCTTTCTTT; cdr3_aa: CASGLVIAGTEAFF
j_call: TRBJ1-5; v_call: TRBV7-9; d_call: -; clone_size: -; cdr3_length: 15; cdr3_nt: TGTTCCAGCAGCCCCCAAGGTCAGGGCAATCAGCCCCAGCATTTT; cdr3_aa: CSSSPQGQGNQPQHF
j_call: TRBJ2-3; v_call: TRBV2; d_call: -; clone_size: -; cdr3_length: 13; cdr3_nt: TGTGCCAGCAGTGTTTTCCACACAGATACGCAGTATTTT; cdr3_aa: CASSVFHTDTQYF
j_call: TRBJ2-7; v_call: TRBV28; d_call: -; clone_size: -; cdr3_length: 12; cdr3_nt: TGTGCCAGCAGCCTAGGGGGTTACGAGCAGTACTTC; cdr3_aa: CASSLGGYEQYF
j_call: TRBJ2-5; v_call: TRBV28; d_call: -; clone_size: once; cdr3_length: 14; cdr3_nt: TGTGCCAGCAGTTTCGGGAACATCCAAGAGACCCAGTACTTC; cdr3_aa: CASSFGNIQETQYF
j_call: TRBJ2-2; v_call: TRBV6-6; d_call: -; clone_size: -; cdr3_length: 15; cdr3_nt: TGTGCCAGCAGTTACTCGGCAGGGGTCACCGGGGAGCTGTTTTTT; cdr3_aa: CASSYSAGVTGELFF
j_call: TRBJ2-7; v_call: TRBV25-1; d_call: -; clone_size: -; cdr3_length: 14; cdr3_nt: TGTGCCAGCAGTGAATGGGAGCCCCGGTTCGAGCAGTACTTC; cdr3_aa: CASSEWEPRFEQYF
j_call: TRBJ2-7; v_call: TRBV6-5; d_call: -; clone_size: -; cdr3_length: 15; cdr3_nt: TGTGCCAGCAGTTACCGGAAGGGAAGGGGATACGAGCAGTACTTC; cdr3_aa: CASSYRKGRGYEQYF